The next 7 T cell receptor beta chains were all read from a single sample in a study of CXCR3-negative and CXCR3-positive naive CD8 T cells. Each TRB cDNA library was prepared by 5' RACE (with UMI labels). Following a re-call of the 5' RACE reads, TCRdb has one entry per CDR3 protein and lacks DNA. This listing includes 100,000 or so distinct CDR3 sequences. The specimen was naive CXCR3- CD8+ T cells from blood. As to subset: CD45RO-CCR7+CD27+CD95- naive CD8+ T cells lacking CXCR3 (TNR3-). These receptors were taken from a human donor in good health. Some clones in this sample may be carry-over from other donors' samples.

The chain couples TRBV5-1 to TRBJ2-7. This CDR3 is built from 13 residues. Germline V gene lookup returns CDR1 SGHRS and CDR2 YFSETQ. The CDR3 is CASSLDPEYEQYF.

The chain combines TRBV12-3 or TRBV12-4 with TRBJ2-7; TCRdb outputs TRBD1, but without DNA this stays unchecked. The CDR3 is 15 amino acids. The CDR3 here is CASSFRDRSSYEQYF.

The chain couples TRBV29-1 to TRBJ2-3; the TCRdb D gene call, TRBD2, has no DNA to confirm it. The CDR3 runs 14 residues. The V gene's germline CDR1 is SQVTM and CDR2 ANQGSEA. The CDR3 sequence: CSVGDFTSTDTQYF.

CDR3 region: CASSFDTEGVYEQYF. The chain is built from TRBV13 and TRBJ2-7; the TCRdb call, TRBD1, lacks DNA for checking. The length of the CDR3 is 15 residues. Germline V CDR1 and CDR2: PRHDT, FYEKMQ (reference sequence).

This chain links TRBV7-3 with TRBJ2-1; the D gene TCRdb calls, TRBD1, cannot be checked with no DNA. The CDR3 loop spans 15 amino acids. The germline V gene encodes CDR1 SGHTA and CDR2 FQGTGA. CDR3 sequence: CASSLGNRGDNEQFF.

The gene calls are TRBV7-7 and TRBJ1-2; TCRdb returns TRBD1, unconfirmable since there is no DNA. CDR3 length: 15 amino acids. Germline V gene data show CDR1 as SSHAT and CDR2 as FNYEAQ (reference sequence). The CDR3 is CASSVPGQGDYGYTF.

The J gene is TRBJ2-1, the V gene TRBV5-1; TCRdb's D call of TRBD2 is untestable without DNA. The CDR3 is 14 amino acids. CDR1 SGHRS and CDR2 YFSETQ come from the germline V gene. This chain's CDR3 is CASSPDYYYNEQFF.